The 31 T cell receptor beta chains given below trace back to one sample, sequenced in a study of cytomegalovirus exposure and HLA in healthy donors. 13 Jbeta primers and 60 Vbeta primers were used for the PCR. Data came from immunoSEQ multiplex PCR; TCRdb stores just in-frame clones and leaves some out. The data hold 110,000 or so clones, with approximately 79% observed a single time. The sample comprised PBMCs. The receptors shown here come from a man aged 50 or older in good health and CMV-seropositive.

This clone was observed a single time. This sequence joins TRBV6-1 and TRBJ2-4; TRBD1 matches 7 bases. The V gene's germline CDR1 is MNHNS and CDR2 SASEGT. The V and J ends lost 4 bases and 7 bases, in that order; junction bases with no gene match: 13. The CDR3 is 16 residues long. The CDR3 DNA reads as TGTGCCAGCAGTGGAGACAGGGCTGTCTCTCGCAACATTCAGTACTTC. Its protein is CASSGDRAVSRNIQYF.

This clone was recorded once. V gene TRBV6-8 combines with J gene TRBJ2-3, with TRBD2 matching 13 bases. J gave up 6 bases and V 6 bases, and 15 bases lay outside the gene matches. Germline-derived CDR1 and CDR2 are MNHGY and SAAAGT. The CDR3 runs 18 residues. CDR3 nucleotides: TGTGCCAGCAGGGGACTAGCGGGGTACAGTCGTTGTTCGGATACGCAGTATTTT. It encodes CASRGLAGYSRCSDTQYF.

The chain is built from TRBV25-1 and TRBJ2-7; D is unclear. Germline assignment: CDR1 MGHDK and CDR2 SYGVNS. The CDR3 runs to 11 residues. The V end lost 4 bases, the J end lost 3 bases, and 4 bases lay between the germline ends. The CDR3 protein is CASSAYYEQYF. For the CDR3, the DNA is TGTGCCAGCAGTGCCTACTACGAGCAGTACTTC.

CDR3 protein: CASSGQRNTEAFF. The DNA of the CDR3 is TGTGCCAGCAGCGGACAAAGGAACACTGAAGCTTTCTTT. The chain recombines TRBV2 with TRBJ1-1; D possibly corresponds to TRBD1 (5 bases). This CDR3 has 13 residues. Trimming left V 6 bases short and J 1 base short, with 9 bases between. Germline V gives CDR1 SNHLY, CDR2 FYNNEI.

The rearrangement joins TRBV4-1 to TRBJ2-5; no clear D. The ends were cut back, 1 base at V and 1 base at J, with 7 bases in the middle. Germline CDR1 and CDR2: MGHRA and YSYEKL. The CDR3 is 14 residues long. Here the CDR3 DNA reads TGCGCCAGCAGCCAAGGGTACAGCCAAGAGACCCAGTACTTC. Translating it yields CASSQGYSQETQYF.

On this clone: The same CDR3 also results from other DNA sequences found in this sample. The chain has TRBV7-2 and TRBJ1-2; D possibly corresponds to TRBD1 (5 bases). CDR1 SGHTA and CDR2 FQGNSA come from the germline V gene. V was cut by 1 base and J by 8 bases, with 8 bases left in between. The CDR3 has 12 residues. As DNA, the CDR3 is TGTGCCAGCAGCTTAGGTCGGGGGGGCTACACCTTC. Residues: CASSLGRGGYTF.

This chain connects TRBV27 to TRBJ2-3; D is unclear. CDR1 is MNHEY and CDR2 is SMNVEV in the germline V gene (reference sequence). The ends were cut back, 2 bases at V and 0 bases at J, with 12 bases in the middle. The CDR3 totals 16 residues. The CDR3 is CASSLRRRRSTDTQYF. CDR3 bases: TGTGCCAGCAGTTTACGACGACGGAGAAGCACAGATACGCAGTATTTT.

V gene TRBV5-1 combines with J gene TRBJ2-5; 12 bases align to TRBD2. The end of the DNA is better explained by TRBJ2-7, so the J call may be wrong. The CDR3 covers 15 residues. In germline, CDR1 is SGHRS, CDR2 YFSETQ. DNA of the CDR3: TGCGCCAGCAGCGTGACTAGCGGGAGTGAGTACGAGCAGTACTTC. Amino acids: CASSVTSGSEYEQYF.

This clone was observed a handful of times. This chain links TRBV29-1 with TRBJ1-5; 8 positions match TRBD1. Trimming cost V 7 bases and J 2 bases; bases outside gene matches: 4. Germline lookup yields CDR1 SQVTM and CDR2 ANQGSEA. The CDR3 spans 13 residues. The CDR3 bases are TGCAGCGCCCTGACAGGGGGCAATCAGCCCCAGCATTTT. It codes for CSALTGGNQPQHF.

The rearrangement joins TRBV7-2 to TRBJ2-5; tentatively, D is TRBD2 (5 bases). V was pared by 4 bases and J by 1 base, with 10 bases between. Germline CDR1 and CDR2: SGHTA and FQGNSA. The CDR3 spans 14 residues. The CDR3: CASSSKRAQETQYF. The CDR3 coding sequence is TGTGCCAGCAGCTCGAAGAGGGCCCAAGAGACCCAGTACTTC. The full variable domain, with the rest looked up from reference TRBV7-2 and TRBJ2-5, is GAGVSQSPSNKVTEKGKDVELRCDPISGHTALYWYRQSLGQGLEFLIYFQGNSAPDKSGLPSDRFSAERTGGSVSTLTIQRTQQEDSAVYLCASSSKRAQETQYFGPGTRLLVL.

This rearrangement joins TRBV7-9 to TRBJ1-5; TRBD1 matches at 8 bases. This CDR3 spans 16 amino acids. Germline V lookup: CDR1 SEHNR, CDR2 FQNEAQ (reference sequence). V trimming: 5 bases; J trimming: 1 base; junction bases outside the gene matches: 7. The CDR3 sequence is CASSHDRGWSNQPQHF. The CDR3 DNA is TGTGCCAGCAGCCACGACAGGGGTTGGAGCAATCAGCCCCAGCATTTT.

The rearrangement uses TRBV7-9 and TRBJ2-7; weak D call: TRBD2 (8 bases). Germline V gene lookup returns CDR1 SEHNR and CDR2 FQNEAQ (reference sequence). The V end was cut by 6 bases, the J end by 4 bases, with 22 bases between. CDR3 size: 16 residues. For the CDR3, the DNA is TGTGCCAGCAGTTCGTCGGGAGGGCAGGGGGGATACGAGCAGTACTTC. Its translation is CASSSSGGQGGYEQYF.

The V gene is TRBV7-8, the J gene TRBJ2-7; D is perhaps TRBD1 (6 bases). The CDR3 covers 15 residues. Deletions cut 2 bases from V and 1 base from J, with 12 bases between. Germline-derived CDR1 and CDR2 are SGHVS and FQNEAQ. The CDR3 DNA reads TGTGCCAGCAGCTTACTCCCGGGACAATCCTACGAGCAGTACTTC. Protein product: CASSLLPGQSYEQYF.

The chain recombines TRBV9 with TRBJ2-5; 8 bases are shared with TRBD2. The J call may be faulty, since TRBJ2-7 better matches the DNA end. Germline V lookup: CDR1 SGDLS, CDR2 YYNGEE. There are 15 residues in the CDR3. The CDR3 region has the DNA TGTGCCAGCAGCGTAGAACTAGCGGCTACCCACGAGCAGTACTTC. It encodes CASSVELAATHEQYF.

The CDR3 loop reads CASSSTGAYEQYF. The DNA of the CDR3 is TGTGCCAGCAGCTCGACAGGGGCCTACGAGCAGTACTTC. The chain employs TRBV7-9 and TRBJ2-7, with 8 bases that match TRBD1. CDR1 SEHNR and CDR2 FQNEAQ come from the germline V gene (reference sequence). Trimming at V came to 4 bases and at J to 2 bases, leaving 1 base not matched to a gene. CDR3 length: 13 amino acids.

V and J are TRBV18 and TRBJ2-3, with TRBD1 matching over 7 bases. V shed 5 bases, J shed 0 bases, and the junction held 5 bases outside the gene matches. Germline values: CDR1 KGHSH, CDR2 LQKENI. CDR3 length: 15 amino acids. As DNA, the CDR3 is TGTGCCAGCTCATTCACAGGGGACAGCACAGATACGCAGTATTTT. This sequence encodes CASSFTGDSTDTQYF. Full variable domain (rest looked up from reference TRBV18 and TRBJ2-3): NAGVMQNPRHLVRRRGQEARLRCSPMKGHSHVYWYRQLPEEGLKFMVYLQKENIIDESGMPKERFSAEFPKEGPSILRIQQVVRGDSAAYFCASSFTGDSTDTQYFGPGTRLTVL.

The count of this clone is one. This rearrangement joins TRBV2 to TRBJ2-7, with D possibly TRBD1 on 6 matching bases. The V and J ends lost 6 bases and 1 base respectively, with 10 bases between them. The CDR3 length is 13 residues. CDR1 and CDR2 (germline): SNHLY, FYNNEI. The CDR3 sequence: CASRSTGSYEQYF. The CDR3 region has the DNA TGTGCCAGCAGGAGCACAGGGTCCTACGAGCAGTACTTC.

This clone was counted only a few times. CDR3 amino acids: CASSLAWAVTTSGNTIYF. The CDR3 region has the DNA TGTGCCAGCAGCTTAGCTTGGGCAGTAACCACCTCTGGAAACACCATATATTTT. This chain uses TRBV7-8 with TRBJ1-3; D remains ambiguous. The CDR3 consists of 18 residues. CDR1 SGHVS and CDR2 FQNEAQ come from the germline V gene. The ends were cut back, 0 bases at V and 0 bases at J, with 15 bases in the middle.

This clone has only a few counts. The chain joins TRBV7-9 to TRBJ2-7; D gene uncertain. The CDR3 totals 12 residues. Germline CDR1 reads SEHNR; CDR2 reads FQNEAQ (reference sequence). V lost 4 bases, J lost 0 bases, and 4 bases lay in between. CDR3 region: CASSSSSYEQYF. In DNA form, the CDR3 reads TGTGCCAGCAGCTCGAGCTCCTACGAGCAGTACTTC.

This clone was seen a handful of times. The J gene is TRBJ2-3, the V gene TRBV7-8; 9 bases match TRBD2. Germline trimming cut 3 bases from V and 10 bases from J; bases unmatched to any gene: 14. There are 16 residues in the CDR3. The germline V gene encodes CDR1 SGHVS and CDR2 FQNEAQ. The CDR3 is CASSFQTSGGTMAQYF. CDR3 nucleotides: TGTGCCAGCAGCTTTCAAACCAGCGGGGGGACCATGGCGCAGTATTTT.

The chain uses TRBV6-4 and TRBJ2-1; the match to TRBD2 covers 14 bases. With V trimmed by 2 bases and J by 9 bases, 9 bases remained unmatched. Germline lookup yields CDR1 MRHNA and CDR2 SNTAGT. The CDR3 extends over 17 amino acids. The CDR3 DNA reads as TGTGCCAGCAGTGACATTTGGACTAGCGGGGGGAAAGTTGAGCAGTTCTTC. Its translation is CASSDIWTSGGKVEQFF.

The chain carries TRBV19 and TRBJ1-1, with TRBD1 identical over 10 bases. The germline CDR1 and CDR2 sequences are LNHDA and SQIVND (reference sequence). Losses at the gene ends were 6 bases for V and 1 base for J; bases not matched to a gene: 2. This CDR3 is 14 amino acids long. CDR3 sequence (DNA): TGTGCCAGTAGGGGACAGGGGCCGAACACTGAAGCTTTCTTT. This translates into CASRGQGPNTEAFF. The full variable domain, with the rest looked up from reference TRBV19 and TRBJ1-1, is DGGITQSPKYLFRKEGQNVTLSCEQNLNHDAMYWYRQDPGQGLRLIYYSQIVNDFQKGDIAEGYSVSREKKESFPLTVTSAQKNPTAFYLCASRGQGPNTEAFFGQGTRLTVV.

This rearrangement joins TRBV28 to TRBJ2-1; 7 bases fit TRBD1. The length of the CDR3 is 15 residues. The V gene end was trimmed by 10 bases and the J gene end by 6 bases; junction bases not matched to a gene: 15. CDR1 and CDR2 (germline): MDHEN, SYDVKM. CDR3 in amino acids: CATRDLIDRVNEQFF. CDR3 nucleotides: TGTGCCACGAGGGACCTAATCGACAGGGTCAATGAGCAGTTCTTC.

Written as DNA, the CDR3 is TGTGCCAGCGCCCCGGGGTACAGCTCCTACAATGAGCAGTTCTTC. Protein product: CASAPGYSSYNEQFF. J is TRBJ2-1 and V is TRBV19, with a weak D call TRBD2 (5 bases). The CDR3 is 15 residues long. Germline V lookup: CDR1 LNHDA, CDR2 SQIVND (reference sequence). The V end lost 9 bases, the J end lost 0 bases, and 15 bases lay between the germline ends.

CDR3 DNA sequence: TGTGCCAGCAGCGGGAGCTCCTACAATGAGCAGTTCTTC. Its protein product is CASSGSSYNEQFF. The chain combines TRBV11-2 with TRBJ2-1; TRBD2 is a possible D gene (5 bases). The CDR3 is 13 residues long. Trimming shortened V by 5 bases and J by 0 bases, and 5 bases separated the two germline ends. CDR1 is SGHAT, CDR2 FQNNGV, per germline. Based on the CDR3 plus reference TRBV11-2 and TRBJ2-1, the full variable domain is EAGVAQSPRYKIIEKRQSVAFWCNPISGHATLYWYQQILGQGPKLLIQFQNNGVVDDSQLPKDRFSAERLKGVDSTLKIQPAKLEDSAVYLCASSGSSYNEQFFGPGTRLTVL.

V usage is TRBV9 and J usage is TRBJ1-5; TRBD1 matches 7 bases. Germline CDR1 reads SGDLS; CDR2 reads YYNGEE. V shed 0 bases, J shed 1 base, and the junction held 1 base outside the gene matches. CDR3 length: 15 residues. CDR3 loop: CASSVAGQSNQPQHF. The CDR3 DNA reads TGTGCCAGCAGCGTAGCGGGACAGAGCAATCAGCCCCAGCATTTT. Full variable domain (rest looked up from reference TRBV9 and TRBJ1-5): DSGVTQTPKHLITATGQRVTLRCSPRSGDLSVYWYQQSLDQGLQFLIQYYNGEERAKGNILERFSAQQFPDLHSELNLSSLELGDSALYFCASSVAGQSNQPQHFGDGTRLSIL.

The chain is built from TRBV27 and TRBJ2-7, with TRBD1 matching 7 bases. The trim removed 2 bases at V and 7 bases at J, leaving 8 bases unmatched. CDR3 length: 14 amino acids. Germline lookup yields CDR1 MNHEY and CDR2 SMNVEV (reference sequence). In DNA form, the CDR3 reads TGTGCCAGCAGTTTACGGGACAGATCAGGGGAGCAGTACTTC. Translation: CASSLRDRSGEQYF.

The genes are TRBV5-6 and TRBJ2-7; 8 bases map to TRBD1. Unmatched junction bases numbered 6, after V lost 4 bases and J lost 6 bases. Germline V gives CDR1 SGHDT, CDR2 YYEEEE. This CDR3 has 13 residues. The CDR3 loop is CASSRTGTCEQYF. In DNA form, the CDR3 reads TGTGCCAGCAGCCGGACAGGGACTTGCGAGCAGTACTTC.

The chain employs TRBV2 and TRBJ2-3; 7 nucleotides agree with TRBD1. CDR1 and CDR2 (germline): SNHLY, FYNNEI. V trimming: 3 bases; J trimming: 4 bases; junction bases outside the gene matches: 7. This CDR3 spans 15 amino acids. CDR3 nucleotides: TGTGCCAGCAGTGATGAAGGGGGCCACTCAGATACGCAGTATTTT. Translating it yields CASSDEGGHSDTQYF. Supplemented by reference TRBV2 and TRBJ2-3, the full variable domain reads EPEVTQTPSHQVTQMGQEVILRCVPISNHLYFYWYRQILGQKVEFLVSFYNNEISEKSEIFDDQFSVERPDGSNFTLKIRSTKLEDSAMYFCASSDEGGHSDTQYFGPGTRLTVL.

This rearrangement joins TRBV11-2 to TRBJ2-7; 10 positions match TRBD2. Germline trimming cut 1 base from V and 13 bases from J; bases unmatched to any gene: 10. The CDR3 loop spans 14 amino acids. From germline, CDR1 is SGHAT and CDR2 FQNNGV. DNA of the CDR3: TGTGCCAGCAGCTTAGTTTCTAGCGGGGGAGACCTTTACTTC. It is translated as CASSLVSSGGDLYF.

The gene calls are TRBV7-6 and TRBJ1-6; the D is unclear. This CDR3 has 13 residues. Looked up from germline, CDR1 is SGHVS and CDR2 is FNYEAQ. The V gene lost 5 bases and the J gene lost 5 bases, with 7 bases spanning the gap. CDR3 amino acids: CASSLLNNSPLHF. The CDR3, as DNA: TGTGCCAGCAGCCTACTAAATAATTCACCCCTCCACTTT.